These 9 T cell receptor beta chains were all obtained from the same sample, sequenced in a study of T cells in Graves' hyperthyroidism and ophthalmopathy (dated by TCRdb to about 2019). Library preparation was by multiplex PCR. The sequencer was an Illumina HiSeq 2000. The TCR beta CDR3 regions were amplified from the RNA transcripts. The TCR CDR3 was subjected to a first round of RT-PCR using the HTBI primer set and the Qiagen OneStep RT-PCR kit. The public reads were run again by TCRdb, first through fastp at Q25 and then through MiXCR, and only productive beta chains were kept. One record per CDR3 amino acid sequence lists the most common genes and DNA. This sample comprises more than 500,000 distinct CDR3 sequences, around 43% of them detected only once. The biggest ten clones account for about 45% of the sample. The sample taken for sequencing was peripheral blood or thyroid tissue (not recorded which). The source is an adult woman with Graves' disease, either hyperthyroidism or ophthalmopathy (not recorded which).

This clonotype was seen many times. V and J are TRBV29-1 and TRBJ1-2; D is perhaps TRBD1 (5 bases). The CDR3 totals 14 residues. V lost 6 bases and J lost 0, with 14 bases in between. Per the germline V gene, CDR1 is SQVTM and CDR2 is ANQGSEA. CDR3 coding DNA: TGCAGCGTCGACCCAGGGAGGGCTAACTATGGCTACACCTTC. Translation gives CSVDPGRANYGYTF.

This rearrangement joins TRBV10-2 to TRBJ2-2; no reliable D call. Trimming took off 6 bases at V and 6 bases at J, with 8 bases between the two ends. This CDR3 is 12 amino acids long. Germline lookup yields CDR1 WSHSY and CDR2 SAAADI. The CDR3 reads CASREGPGELFF. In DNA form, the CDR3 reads TGCGCCAGCAGGGAAGGACCCGGGGAGCTGTTTTTT.

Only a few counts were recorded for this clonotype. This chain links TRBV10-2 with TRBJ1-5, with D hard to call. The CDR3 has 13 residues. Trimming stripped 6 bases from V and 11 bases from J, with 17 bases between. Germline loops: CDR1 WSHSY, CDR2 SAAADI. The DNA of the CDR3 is TGCGCCAGCAGCTTGGGGAAATCGGGGACCCAGCATTTT. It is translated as CASSLGKSGTQHF.

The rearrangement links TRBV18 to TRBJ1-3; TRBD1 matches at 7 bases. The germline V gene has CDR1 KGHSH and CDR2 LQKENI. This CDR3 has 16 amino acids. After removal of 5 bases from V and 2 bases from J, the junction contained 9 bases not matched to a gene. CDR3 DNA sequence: TGTGCCAGCTCATCATCGACAGGGATGACTGGAAACACCATATATTTT. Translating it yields CASSSSTGMTGNTIYF.

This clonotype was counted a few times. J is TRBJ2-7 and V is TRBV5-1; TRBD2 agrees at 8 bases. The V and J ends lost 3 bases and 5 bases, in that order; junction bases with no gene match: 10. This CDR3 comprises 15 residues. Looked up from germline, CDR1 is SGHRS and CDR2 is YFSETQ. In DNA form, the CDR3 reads TGCGCCAGCAGCTGGATGAGCGGGAGTGCCAACGAGCAGTACTTC. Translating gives CASSWMSGSANEQYF.

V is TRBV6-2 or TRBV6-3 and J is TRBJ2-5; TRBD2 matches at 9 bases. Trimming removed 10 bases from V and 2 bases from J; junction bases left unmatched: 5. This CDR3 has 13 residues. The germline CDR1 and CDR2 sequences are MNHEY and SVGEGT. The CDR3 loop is CANKTSGQETQYF. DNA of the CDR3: TGTGCCAACAAGACTAGCGGACAAGAGACCCAGTACTTC.

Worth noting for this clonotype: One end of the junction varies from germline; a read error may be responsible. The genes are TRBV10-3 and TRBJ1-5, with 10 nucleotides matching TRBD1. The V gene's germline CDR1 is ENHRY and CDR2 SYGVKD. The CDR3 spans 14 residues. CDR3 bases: TGTGCCATCAGTGGGGACAGGGGAGATCAGCCCCGGCATTTT. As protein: CAISGDRGDQPRHF.

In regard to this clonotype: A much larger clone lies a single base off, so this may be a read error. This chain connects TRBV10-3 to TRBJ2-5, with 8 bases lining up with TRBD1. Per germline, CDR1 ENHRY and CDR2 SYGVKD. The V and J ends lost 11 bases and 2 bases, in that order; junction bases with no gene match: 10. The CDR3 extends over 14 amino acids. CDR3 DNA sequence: TGTGCCGCGGACCAGGGGGCCTTACAAGAGACCCAGTACTTC. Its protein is CAADQGALQETQYF.

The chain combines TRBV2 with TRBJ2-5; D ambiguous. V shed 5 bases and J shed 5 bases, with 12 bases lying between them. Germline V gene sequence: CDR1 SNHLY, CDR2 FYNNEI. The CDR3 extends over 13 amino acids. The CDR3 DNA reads TGTGCCAGCAGTCGGTTGTCCGGGGAGACCCAGTACTTC. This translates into CASSRLSGETQYF.